The 9 T cell receptor beta chains in this list originate from one sample, sequenced in a study of cytomegalovirus exposure and HLA in healthy donors (dated by TCRdb to about 2017). The library was produced with the immunoSEQ multiplex PCR assay. For the multiplex PCR, a mixture combining 60 forward primers for TCR Vbeta segments and 13 reverse primers for TCR Jbeta segments was used. As stored in TCRdb, this immuneACCESS dataset retains in-frame rearrangements with V and J assigned. A fraction of the clones does not appear; measured against another copy, unresolved V genes explain less than half of the discrepancy, and the remainder lacks a known reason. This sample's table lists approximately 100,000 clones. The ten top clones hold around 0.59% of the sample. The specimen was PBMCs. All receptors derive from a man aged 50 or older in good health and CMV-seronegative.

The chain couples TRBV6-5 to TRBJ2-7, with D possibly TRBD1 on 6 matching bases. Germline lookup yields CDR1 MNHEY and CDR2 SVGAGI. The CDR3 length is 15 residues. V shed 6 bases and J shed 0 bases, with 15 bases lying between them. CDR3 bases: TGTGCCAGCAGCCTCGACAGGTATACCTCCTACGAGCAGTACTTC. Translation: CASSLDRYTSYEQYF.

The chain uses TRBV5-5 and TRBJ1-5, with 7 bases that match TRBD1. Germline values: CDR1 SGHKS, CDR2 YYEKEE (reference sequence). Trimming cost V 1 base and J 5 bases; bases outside gene matches: 0. The length of the CDR3 is 13 residues. In nucleotides, the CDR3 is TGTGCCAGCAGCTTGACAGGGGATCAGCCCCAGCATTTT. This encodes CASSLTGDQPQHF.

This chain connects TRBV9 to TRBJ1-2; 7 nucleotides match TRBD1. The CDR3 sequence is 14 residues long. V was pared by 4 bases and J by 13 bases, with 16 bases of the junction left unmatched. The V gene's germline CDR1 is SGDLS and CDR2 YYNGEE. The CDR3 nucleotides are TGTGCCAGCAGCCCCACTATTGGACAGGCCATTGGCACCTTC. It encodes CASSPTIGQAIGTF. The full variable domain, in which reference TRBV9 and TRBJ1-2 provide the parts outside the CDR3, is DSGVTQTPKHLITATGQRVTLRCSPRSGDLSVYWYQQSLDQGLQFLIQYYNGEERAKGNILERFSAQQFPDLHSELNLSSLELGDSALYFCASSPTIGQAIGTFGSGTRLTVV.

This chain connects TRBV5-4 to TRBJ1-1; 7 bases match TRBD1. This CDR3 is 15 amino acids long. From germline, CDR1 is SGHNT and CDR2 YYREEE (reference sequence). Germline trimming cut 4 bases from V and 0 bases from J; bases unmatched to any gene: 6. The CDR3 here is CASSPTGNMNTEAFF. DNA for the CDR3: TGTGCCAGCAGCCCGACAGGGAACATGAACACTGAAGCTTTCTTT.

The rearrangement uses TRBV29-1 and TRBJ1-3, with D possibly matching TRBD1 (5 bases). V was pared by 5 bases and J by 4 bases, with 9 bases between. Per the germline V gene, CDR1 is SQVTM and CDR2 is ANQGSEA. The CDR3 length is 12 residues. The CDR3 nucleotides read TGCAGCGTTTGGACACCAGGAAACACCATATATTTT. Its protein is CSVWTPGNTIYF.

V usage is TRBV27 and J usage is TRBJ2-5; TRBD1 agrees at 9 bases. Germline V lookup: CDR1 MNHEY, CDR2 SMNVEV (reference sequence). The CDR3 totals 17 residues. V dropped 1 base and J dropped 5; count of bases not matched to a gene: 11. The CDR3 DNA follows: TGTGCCAGCAGTTTATTGCGTACCGGGACAGGGATCGAGACCCAGTACTTC. Its protein product is CASSLLRTGTGIETQYF.

The V and J genes are TRBV9 and TRBJ2-2; D might be TRBD1 (6 bases). This CDR3 has 17 residues. Germline-derived CDR1 and CDR2 are SGDLS and YYNGEE. V lost 0 bases to trimming and J lost 1 base, with 13 bases between them. The chain's CDR3 is CASSVAPGAVNTGELFF. CDR3 in DNA: TGTGCCAGCAGCGTAGCTCCAGGGGCCGTGAACACCGGGGAGCTGTTTTTT.

The chain uses TRBV7-9 and TRBJ1-5; TRBD1 might be the D (5 bases). V lost 5 bases to trimming and J lost 3 bases, with 11 bases between them. From germline, CDR1 is SEHNR and CDR2 FQNEAQ (reference sequence). The CDR3 spans 14 residues. The CDR3 coding sequence is TGTGCCAGCAGCCATGGGGGACTCAATCAGCCCCAGCATTTT. Encoded protein: CASSHGGLNQPQHF. The complete variable domain, with remaining parts taken from reference TRBV7-9 and TRBJ1-5, reads DTGVSQNPRHKITKRGQNVTFRCDPISEHNRLYWYRQTLGQGPEFLTYFQNEAQLEKSRLLSDRFSAERPKGSFSTLEIQRTEQGDSAMYLCASSHGGLNQPQHFGDGTRLSIL.

V is TRBV4-2 and J is TRBJ1-3; the match to TRBD1 covers 7 bases. Germline-derived CDR1 and CDR2 are LGHNA and YNFKEQ. The CDR3 runs to 15 residues. Trimming removed 0 bases from V and 2 bases from J; junction bases left unmatched: 1. DNA of the CDR3: TGTGCCAGCAGCCAAGATACAGGGGCTGGAAACACCATATATTTT. It translates to CASSQDTGAGNTIYF.